This section outlines one TCR beta chain sequence together with its context. The antigen is unknown. One entry per CDR3 protein results from TCRdb running MiXCR on the RT-PCR reads. The data show fewer than 600,000 distinct CDR3 sequences, approximately 6.9% seen once. This CDR3 is 14 amino acids long. Between the trimmed V and J ends, which lost 0 bases and 4 bases, there was a span of 7 bases. Germline CDR1 reads SGDLS; CDR2 reads YYNGEE. The sample originates from a study of response to subunit inactivated influenza vaccine. The study, taken as a whole, reports: Each seasonal influenza vaccination, the authors suggested, recruits few new T cells.

V usage is TRBV9 and J usage is TRBJ2-2; D not resolved. The source material was PBMCs from blood, sampled about 24 months after vaccination. The clonotype comes from a man aged 50-75 years who received an inactivated influenza vaccine. CDR3: CASSVDWVTGELFF. CDR3 nucleotides: TGTGCCAGCAGCGTAGATTGGGTCACCGGGGAGCTGTTTTTT.